What follows are 21 T cell receptor beta chains derived from one specimen sequenced in a study of OX40 agonist ivuxolimab in advanced cancers. The assay was immunoSEQ multiplex PCR, and TCRdb's table has in-frame clones only and misses some. The table records tens of thousands of clones, around 90% of them present only once. Material: CD4+ or CD8+ T cells sorted from blood, obtained in a trial of the OX40 agonist ivuxolimab. The source is an adult with an advanced solid tumor such as melanoma, head and neck, liver or kidney cancer.

J is TRBJ2-2 and V is TRBV19; 9 nucleotides match TRBD2. The CDR3 spans 18 residues. Unmatched junction bases numbered 15, after V lost 4 bases and J lost 6 bases. The V gene's germline CDR1 is LNHDA and CDR2 SQIVND (reference sequence). The CDR3 loop is CASSNPAGGRKVAGELFF. The CDR3 coding sequence is TGTGCCAGTAGTAACCCGGCGGGGGGGCGAAAAGTCGCCGGGGAGCTGTTTTTT.

The chain is built from TRBV5-6 and TRBJ2-5, with 15 nucleotides matching TRBD2. The CDR3 loop spans 17 amino acids. Germline values: CDR1 SGHDT, CDR2 YYEEEE. Trimming removed 2 bases from V and 3 bases from J; junction bases left unmatched: 5. The CDR3 here is CASSLRTSGGAEETQYF. CDR3 nucleotides: TGTGCCAGCAGCTTACGGACTAGCGGGGGGGCTGAAGAGACCCAGTACTTC.

In this sample, this clone turned up once. The chain uses TRBV4-1 and TRBJ1-4; possible D gene TRBD1, 5 bases. Germline CDR1 MGHRA, CDR2 YSYEKL. Trimming removed 5 bases from V and 0 bases from J, with 16 bases in between. The CDR3 is 17 amino acids. CDR3 sequence reads: CASSDPYTGTTNEKLFF. CDR3 bases: TGCGCCAGCAGCGACCCATACACAGGAACAACTAATGAAAAACTGTTTTTT.

The rearrangement joins TRBV9 to TRBJ1-2; 7 bases line up with TRBD1. The CDR3 extends over 13 amino acids. The ends lost 4 bases at V and 7 bases at J; junction bases unmatched: 7. Germline CDR1 is SGDLS and CDR2 is YYNGEE. CDR3 residues: CASSTRQGSGYTF. CDR3 coding DNA: TGTGCCAGCAGCACCCGACAGGGAAGTGGCTACACCTTC.

This rearrangement joins TRBV7-2 to TRBJ2-1; 9 bases line up with TRBD2. The trim removed 0 bases at V and 2 bases at J, leaving 5 bases unmatched. CDR1 is SGHTA and CDR2 is FQGNSA in the germline V gene. The CDR3 runs 17 residues. The CDR3 DNA reads TGTGCCAGCAGCTTAGCTAGCGGGGGAATTGCCTACAATGAGCAGTTCTTC. Encoded protein: CASSLASGGIAYNEQFF.

This chain connects TRBV28 to TRBJ1-3; 8 nucleotides match TRBD1. Germline V gene lookup returns CDR1 MDHEN and CDR2 SYDVKM. The V segment lost 6 bases and the J segment 3 bases; nucleotides outside the gene matches: 7. The CDR3 is 15 residues long. CDR3 amino acids: CASRPGGLGGNTIYF. The CDR3 DNA sequence: TGTGCCAGCAGGCCAGGGGGCTTGGGTGGAAACACCATATATTTT.

The chain employs TRBV6-1 and TRBJ1-5, with a tentative D call TRBD1 (5 bases). Per germline, CDR1 MNHNS and CDR2 SASEGT. This CDR3 region has 14 residues. V lost 4 bases, J lost 1 base, and 8 bases lay in between. The CDR3 spells CASSVEGSNQPQHF. CDR3 nucleotides: TGTGCCAGCAGTGTAGAGGGGAGCAATCAGCCCCAGCATTTT.

The V and J genes are TRBV27 and TRBJ2-3, with D maybe TRBD1 (6 bases). The CDR3 totals 15 residues. Germline values: CDR1 MNHEY, CDR2 SMNVEV (reference sequence). V lost 8 bases and J 0 bases, leaving 15 bases between the germline ends. The CDR3, as DNA: TGTGCCAGCTCGCAGGGGCCAACTAGCACAGATACGCAGTATTTT. Residues: CASSQGPTSTDTQYF.

The chain carries TRBV4-3 and TRBJ1-2, with D unresolved. The V and J ends lost 0 bases and 0 bases respectively, with 8 bases between them. The CDR3 sequence is 15 residues long. The V gene's germline CDR1 is LGHNA and CDR2 YSLEER. The CDR3 spells CASSQEVRANYGYTF. Written as DNA, the CDR3 is TGCGCCAGCAGCCAAGAGGTCAGAGCTAACTATGGCTACACCTTC.

This sequence joins TRBV19 and TRBJ1-1; TRBD1 matches at 7 bases. V lost 6 bases to trimming and J lost 6 bases; unmatched junction nucleotides: 7. Germline CDR1 and CDR2: LNHDA and SQIVND (reference sequence). The CDR3 runs to 13 residues. CDR3 nucleotides: TGTGCCAGTAGCTTACAGGGGATCGCTGAAGCTTTCTTT. It encodes CASSLQGIAEAFF.

V usage is TRBV7-8 and J usage is TRBJ2-5, with D unresolved. V was cut by 2 bases and J by 2 bases, with 12 bases left in between. CDR1 and CDR2 from the germline V gene are SGHVS and FQNEAQ. The CDR3 has 15 residues. CDR3 in amino acids: CASSLREQPQETQYF. CDR3 DNA: TGTGCCAGCAGCTTACGCGAGCAGCCACAAGAGACCCAGTACTTC.

The CDR3 loop is CASSLGGGAVETQYF. CDR3 nucleotide sequence: TGTGCCAGCAGCTTGGGCGGGGGGGCAGTCGAGACCCAGTACTTC. V usage is TRBV5-4 and J usage is TRBJ2-5, with 9 nucleotides matching TRBD2. Germline CDR1 is SGHNT and CDR2 is YYREEE (reference sequence). V lost 0 bases and J lost 5; bases outside the gene matches: 5. This CDR3 is 15 amino acids long.

The CDR3 nucleotides read TGTGCCAGCAGCTTAGAACCGGGCCAAGAGACCCAGTACTTC. Protein: CASSLEPGQETQYF. This rearrangement joins TRBV7-6 to TRBJ2-5; D ambiguous. V lost 1 base to trimming and J lost 1 base, with 7 bases between them. Looked up from germline, CDR1 is SGHVS and CDR2 is FNYEAQ. The CDR3 has 14 residues.

The chain joins TRBV19 to TRBJ2-5; 8 bases match TRBD2. CDR3 size: 16 residues. V lost 3 bases to trimming and J lost 5 bases; unmatched junction nucleotides: 11. CDR1 and CDR2 from the germline V gene are LNHDA and SQIVND (reference sequence). The DNA for the CDR3 is TGTGCCAGTAGTATCAGGGAGAGCGGGAGAGGCGAGACCCAGTACTTC. Translated, it gives CASSIRESGRGETQYF.

The chain couples TRBV11-2 to TRBJ2-2, with D possibly matching TRBD1 (5 bases). Germline V gene lookup returns CDR1 SGHAT and CDR2 FQNNGV. The CDR3 runs to 13 residues. The V gene lost 5 bases and the J gene lost 7 bases, with 11 bases spanning the gap. The CDR3 DNA follows: TGTGCCAGCAGCCCGAGGACATACGGGGAGCTGTTTTTT. As protein: CASSPRTYGELFF.

The chain is built from TRBV18 and TRBJ2-3; 9 positions agree with TRBD1. The length of the CDR3 is 16 residues. The germline gives CDR1 KGHSH, CDR2 LQKENI. Trimming removed 3 bases from V and 0 bases from J; junction bases left unmatched: 4. As DNA, the CDR3 is TGTGCCAGCTCACCTGCCGGGACAGGGAGCACAGATACGCAGTATTTT. Its translation is CASSPAGTGSTDTQYF.

The chain is built from TRBV2 and TRBJ2-3; D possibly corresponds to TRBD2 (7 bases). Germline V gives CDR1 SNHLY, CDR2 FYNNEI. This CDR3 region has 14 residues. Trimming removed 6 bases at V and 3 bases at J, with 13 bases between. In DNA form, the CDR3 reads TGTGCCAGCAGGAAAGGGGGGGAAACAGATACGCAGTATTTT. Amino acid sequence: CASRKGGETDTQYF.

This sequence joins TRBV7-6 and TRBJ2-1, with 9 positions matching TRBD1. V lost 2 bases to trimming and J lost 9 bases; unmatched junction nucleotides: 2. Germline lookup yields CDR1 SGHVS and CDR2 FNYEAQ. The CDR3 is made up of 13 amino acids. CDR3 sequence reads: CASSLRQGVEQFF. The DNA of the CDR3 is TGTGCCAGCAGCTTAAGACAGGGGGTTGAGCAGTTCTTC.

This chain connects TRBV6-4 to TRBJ2-3; 11 bases line up with TRBD2. Trimming removed 7 bases from V and 7 bases from J; junction bases left unmatched: 7. CDR1 is MRHNA and CDR2 is SNTAGT in the germline V gene. The CDR3 is made up of 14 amino acids. CDR3 DNA sequence: TGTGCCAGCATTGTACTAGCGGGAGAGCATACGCAGTATTTT. This gives the protein CASIVLAGEHTQYF.

The chain couples TRBV28 to TRBJ2-1; D gene ambiguous. The CDR3 has 17 residues. Germline loops: CDR1 MDHEN, CDR2 SYDVKM. V lost 4 bases and J 1 base, leaving 17 bases between the germline ends. The CDR3 bases are TGTGCCAGCAGTTCGACGTTTAGCCTTGCTTCCTACAATGAGCAGTTCTTC. The encoded protein is CASSSTFSLASYNEQFF.

The V call is TRBV28, the J call TRBJ2-7, with no clear D. The germline V gene encodes CDR1 MDHEN and CDR2 SYDVKM. V lost 10 bases, J lost 3 bases, and 13 bases lay in between. The CDR3 length is 12 residues. The CDR3 nucleotides read TGTGCCACCTACAGCAGAATCTACGAGCAGTACTTC. It yields the protein CATYSRIYEQYF.